Below are 29 T cell receptor beta chains sequenced from a single sample in a study of blood T cell repertoires in COVID-19. Profiled with immunoSEQ multiplex PCR; TCRdb holds only in-frame clones, not every one. The table has under 100,000 clones, approximately 86% seen once. The specimen sequenced was peripheral blood. The receptors stem from a man aged 40-50 years with acute or convalescent COVID-19.

This clone came up a few times. This chain connects TRBV5-4 to TRBJ2-7, with 7 bases that match TRBD2. CDR3 length: 15 residues. CDR1 and CDR2 (germline): SGHNT, YYREEE (reference sequence). V was pared by 2 bases and J by 6 bases, with 11 bases of the junction left unmatched. CDR3 coding DNA: TGTGCCAGCAGCTTCTTCGGGGGGAGAGTCGGCGAGCAGTACTTC. Protein product: CASSFFGGRVGEQYF.

This chain connects TRBV27 to TRBJ2-7; 15 positions agree with TRBD2. Per the germline V gene, CDR1 is MNHEY and CDR2 is SMNVEV (reference sequence). Trimming cost V 4 bases and J 0 bases; bases outside gene matches: 4. The CDR3 sequence is 17 residues long. The CDR3: CASSSGLAGGSSYEQYF. The DNA for the CDR3 is TGTGCCAGCAGTTCGGGACTAGCGGGAGGCAGCTCCTACGAGCAGTACTTC.

The chain has TRBV18 and TRBJ1-1; D unclear. Trimming stripped 3 bases from V and 0 bases from J, with 17 bases between. The length of the CDR3 is 17 residues. Germline loops: CDR1 KGHSH, CDR2 LQKENI. CDR3 sequence reads: CASSPAGNRFMNTEAFF. The CDR3 region has the DNA TGTGCCAGCTCACCCGCAGGTAATAGGTTCATGAACACTGAAGCTTTCTTT.

This chain uses TRBV6-5 with TRBJ2-5, with D possibly matching TRBD2 (5 bases). The CDR3 spans 15 residues. Looked up from germline, CDR1 is MNHEY and CDR2 is SVGAGI. V gave up 2 bases and J gave up 5 bases, with 15 bases separating them. The CDR3 reads CASSYLPGGAETQYF. The CDR3 bases are TGTGCCAGCAGTTACCTTCCAGGAGGTGCGGAGACCCAGTACTTC.

The chain links TRBV19 to TRBJ2-1; a possible D gene is TRBD1 (6 bases). Trimming pared 3 bases from V and 9 bases from J, leaving 9 bases between. The length of the CDR3 is 12 residues. Germline V gene lookup returns CDR1 LNHDA and CDR2 SQIVND (reference sequence). The CDR3 sequence: CASSIQGREQFF. The CDR3 DNA is TGTGCCAGTAGTATTCAGGGGCGTGAGCAGTTCTTC.

V is TRBV18 and J is TRBJ1-4; TRBD1 matches at 9 bases. J lost 2 bases, V lost 5 bases, and 9 bases had no gene match. The CDR3 spans 17 residues. Germline V gene sequence: CDR1 KGHSH, CDR2 LQKENI. The CDR3 bases are TGTGCCAGCTCAACCGGGACAGGGTGGGCGACTAATGAAAAACTGTTTTTT. Translation: CASSTGTGWATNEKLFF.

The chain combines TRBV30 with TRBJ1-2, with TRBD1 as a possible D gene (6 bases). The germline V gene encodes CDR1 GTSNPN and CDR2 SVGIG (reference sequence). The CDR3 has 13 residues. Trimming removed 0 bases from V and 5 bases from J, with 10 bases in between. The chain's CDR3 is CAWSVQGIYGYTF. The CDR3 bases are TGTGCCTGGAGTGTACAGGGAATTTATGGCTACACCTTC.

V usage is TRBV10-3 and J usage is TRBJ1-4; D not resolved. Trimming took off 3 bases at V and 5 bases at J, with 7 bases between the two ends. The germline CDR1 and CDR2 sequences are ENHRY and SYGVKD. The CDR3 is made up of 13 amino acids. DNA of the CDR3: TGTGCCATCAGTGACTTGTCGAATGAAAAACTGTTTTTT. Amino acid sequence: CAISDLSNEKLFF.

The rearrangement uses TRBV5-6 and TRBJ2-3, with D possibly matching TRBD2 (6 bases). The V and J ends lost 1 base and 6 bases respectively, with 15 bases between them. Per the germline V gene, CDR1 is SGHDT and CDR2 is YYEEEE. CDR3 length: 15 residues. CDR3 loop: CASSLYSGQIDTQYF. CDR3 in DNA: TGTGCCAGCAGCTTGTACAGCGGGCAAATTGATACGCAGTATTTT.

The genes are TRBV5-4 and TRBJ2-7; D not resolved. With 0 bases removed from V and 7 bases from J, the gap between germline ends came to 8 bases. The V gene's germline CDR1 is SGHNT and CDR2 YYREEE (reference sequence). The CDR3 sequence is 12 residues long. In DNA, the CDR3 is TGTGCCAGCAGCTTGGGACATGGAGAGCAGTACTTC. Translation: CASSLGHGEQYF.

This clone is a singleton in its sample. The chain carries TRBV3-1 (or the pseudogene TRBV3-2) and TRBJ2-5; D perhaps matches TRBD2 (6 bases). This CDR3 region has 15 residues. Germline CDR1 LGHDT, CDR2 YNNKEL (reference sequence). Trimming shortened V by 0 bases and J by 2 bases, and 10 bases separated the two germline ends. The CDR3 reads CASSQDGGKQETQYF. The CDR3 nucleotides are TGTGCCAGCAGCCAAGATGGCGGGAAGCAAGAGACCCAGTACTTC.

The chain has TRBV27 and TRBJ1-1, with 8 bases lining up with TRBD1. The length of the CDR3 is 13 residues. V shed 3 bases, J shed 8 bases, and the junction held 5 bases outside the gene matches. Germline CDR1 is MNHEY and CDR2 is SMNVEV (reference sequence). CDR3: CASSFHRGSEAFF. CDR3 in DNA: TGTGCCAGCAGTTTTCACAGGGGGTCCGAAGCTTTCTTT.

V gene TRBV5-1 combines with J gene TRBJ2-3; 12 bases agree with TRBD2. CDR3 length equals 16 residues. CDR1 and CDR2 from the germline V gene are SGHRS and YFSETQ. The junction had 7 bases not matched to a gene; V was cut back by 6 bases and J by 2 bases. The CDR3 loop reads CASNRGLAGNTDTQYF. The CDR3 nucleotides are TGCGCCAGCAACAGAGGACTAGCGGGGAACACAGATACGCAGTATTTT.

The chain recombines TRBV2 with TRBJ1-1; 7 nucleotides agree with TRBD1. V was clipped by 6 bases and J by 4 bases; unmatched bases: 5. This CDR3 is 13 amino acids long. Germline-derived CDR1 and CDR2 are SNHLY and FYNNEI. CDR3 protein: CASSQGEGTEAFF. CDR3 DNA: TGTGCCAGCAGCCAGGGGGAAGGCACTGAAGCTTTCTTT.

J is TRBJ2-1 and V is TRBV5-1; D may be TRBD1 (6 bases). Trimming pared 7 bases from V and 7 bases from J, leaving 9 bases between. Germline V gene sequence: CDR1 SGHRS, CDR2 YFSETQ. This CDR3 region has 11 residues. The CDR3 protein is CASQRGNEQFF. The CDR3 nucleotides read TGCGCCAGCCAAAGGGGGAATGAGCAGTTCTTC.

The rearrangement links TRBV7-2 to TRBJ1-1; D is uncertain. V was pared by 1 base and J by 2 bases, with 8 bases between. The CDR3 extends over 14 amino acids. CDR1 and CDR2 (germline): SGHTA, FQGNSA. Here the CDR3 reads CASSLGIANTEAFF. In DNA form, the CDR3 reads TGTGCCAGCAGCTTAGGTATAGCTAACACTGAAGCTTTCTTT. Supplemented by reference TRBV7-2 and TRBJ1-1, the full variable domain reads GAGVSQSPSNKVTEKGKDVELRCDPISGHTALYWYRQSLGQGLEFLIYFQGNSAPDKSGLPSDRFSAERTGGSVSTLTIQRTQQEDSAVYLCASSLGIANTEAFFGQGTRLTVV.

There are a few counts of this clone. The gene calls are TRBV7-2 and TRBJ2-7; TRBD2 agrees at 8 bases. Looked up from germline, CDR1 is SGHTA and CDR2 is FQGNSA. CDR3 length: 14 amino acids. V dropped 5 bases and J dropped 0; count of bases not matched to a gene: 3. CDR3 DNA sequence: TGTGCCAGCAGCCCTAGCGGGCACTCCTACGAGCAGTACTTC. This encodes CASSPSGHSYEQYF.

The chain is built from TRBV7-2 and TRBJ2-5; 8 bases agree with TRBD2. The trim removed 3 bases at V and 5 bases at J, leaving 8 bases unmatched. The CDR3 has 15 residues. The germline CDR1 and CDR2 sequences are SGHTA and FQGNSA. As DNA, the CDR3 is TGTGCCAGCAGCTTGAGGAGCGGGGGAGGGGAGACCCAGTACTTC. As protein: CASSLRSGGGETQYF.

The chain couples TRBV27 to TRBJ2-7; 7 bases are a match to TRBD1. The CDR3 sequence is 12 residues long. CDR1 is MNHEY and CDR2 is SMNVEV in the germline V gene (reference sequence). The V segment lost 6 bases and the J segment 6 bases; nucleotides outside the gene matches: 5. In DNA, the CDR3 is TGTGCCAGCAGGGACAGGATCAGCGAGCAGTACTTC. Translating it yields CASRDRISEQYF.

The chain couples TRBV24-1 to TRBJ2-7; TRBD2 agrees at 14 bases. Germline values: CDR1 KGHDR, CDR2 SFDVKD. Trimming at V came to 3 bases and at J to 5 bases, leaving 5 bases not matched to a gene. The CDR3 covers 16 residues. In DNA form, the CDR3 reads TGTGCCACCAGTGATCCCGGGACTAGCGGGAGAGACGAGCAGTACTTC. This translates into CATSDPGTSGRDEQYF.

J is TRBJ2-3 and V is TRBV6-2 or TRBV6-3, with TRBD2 matching over 8 bases. The CDR3 has 18 residues. V lost 2 bases, J lost 6 bases, and 16 bases stayed unmatched. Germline CDR1 reads MNHEY; CDR2 reads SVGEGT. DNA of the CDR3: TGTGCCAGCAGTTACCCCGGGAGTCCAGCGGGAGTCTCCGATACGCAGTATTTT. Translated, it gives CASSYPGSPAGVSDTQYF.

This chain's CDR3 is CASSQALQSSYEQYF. Written as DNA, the CDR3 is TGTGCCAGCAGCCAAGCTCTACAGAGCTCCTACGAGCAGTACTTC. J is TRBJ2-7 and V is TRBV4-2; D is ambiguous. V dropped 1 base and J dropped 0 bases, with 10 bases sitting between them. The CDR3 is 15 residues long. Germline-derived CDR1 and CDR2 are LGHNA and YNFKEQ.

The rearrangement links TRBV19 to TRBJ2-1; 14 nucleotides align to TRBD2. The CDR3 spans 16 residues. Germline loops: CDR1 LNHDA, CDR2 SQIVND (reference sequence). V shed 5 bases and J 9 bases; nucleotides not matched to a gene: 9. The CDR3 loop is CASSPPTSGRAGEQFF. The CDR3 nucleotides read TGTGCCAGTAGTCCCCCGACTAGCGGGAGGGCCGGTGAGCAGTTCTTC.

The V and J genes are TRBV10-3 and TRBJ2-3; no reliable D call. The CDR3 runs to 13 residues. The germline gives CDR1 ENHRY, CDR2 SYGVKD. V dropped 4 bases and J dropped 2 bases, with 7 bases sitting between them. CDR3 region: CAISGAPTDTQYF. CDR3 in DNA: TGTGCCATCAGTGGGGCGCCCACAGATACGCAGTATTTT.

V gene TRBV6-5 combines with J gene TRBJ2-1; TRBD1 aligns across 10 bases. The CDR3 is made up of 15 amino acids. With V trimmed by 4 bases and J by 9 bases, 9 bases remained unmatched. The germline CDR1 and CDR2 sequences are MNHEY and SVGAGI. The DNA of the CDR3 is TGTGCCAGCAGTTGGACAGGGGGTGAATCGGGTGAGCAGTTCTTC. Its translation is CASSWTGGESGEQFF.

This clone has more than one count but fewer than ten. DNA of the CDR3: TGTGCCAGCAGCCTTAGCGGGCAAAGCACAGATACGCAGTATTTT. Translating it yields CASSLSGQSTDTQYF. This rearrangement joins TRBV7-9 to TRBJ2-3; 7 nucleotides line up with TRBD2. After removal of 5 bases from V and 0 bases from J, the junction contained 5 bases not matched to a gene. CDR3 length equals 15 residues. CDR1 is SEHNR, CDR2 FQNEAQ, per germline (reference sequence).

The V call is TRBV4-3, the J call TRBJ2-7; weak D call: TRBD1 (5 bases). CDR1 LGHNA and CDR2 YSLEER come from the germline V gene. V was trimmed by 4 bases and J by 6 bases, leaving 13 bases between them. The CDR3 has 13 amino acids. DNA for the CDR3: TGCGCCAGCAGCCCCCTAAGGGGCGGCGAGCAGTACTTC. As protein: CASSPLRGGEQYF.

This clone was recorded once. The chain is built from TRBV7-2 and TRBJ2-1, with TRBD2 identical over 11 bases. V lost 9 bases and J lost 8; bases outside the gene matches: 9. Germline CDR1 is SGHTA and CDR2 is FQGNSA. This CDR3 comprises 14 residues. The CDR3 DNA is TGTGCCAGTAAACTAGCGGGGGACGCCTATGAGCAGTTCTTC. It codes for CASKLAGDAYEQFF.

Concerning this clone itself: The sample contains more than one DNA sequence encoding this CDR3. The chain is built from TRBV7-2 and TRBJ2-5; 11 bases map to TRBD1. The CDR3 totals 15 residues. Germline lookup yields CDR1 SGHTA and CDR2 FQGNSA. After removal of 5 bases from V and 2 bases from J, the junction contained 4 bases not matched to a gene. CDR3 coding DNA: TGTGCCAGCAGCCCGGACAGGGGGCGGCAAGAGACCCAGTACTTC. This translates into CASSPDRGRQETQYF. The variable domain in full, completed from reference TRBV7-2 and TRBJ2-5, reads GAGVSQSPSNKVTEKGKDVELRCDPISGHTALYWYRQSLGQGLEFLIYFQGNSAPDKSGLPSDRFSAERTGGSVSTLTIQRTQQEDSAVYLCASSPDRGRQETQYFGPGTRLLVL.